These T cell receptor beta chains were read from a single sample in a study of early T cells in non-severe SARS-CoV-2 infection. MiXCR, run by TCRdb on the 5' RACE reads, gives a single entry per CDR3 protein. The sample gives just over 80,000 distinct CDR3 sequences, roughly 13% of which show up once; around 1.5% is in the top ten. Sequencing input: whole blood. These receptors were collected from an adult who was a healthcare worker with PCR-confirmed SARS-CoV-2 infection or an uninfected control (not recorded which). The CDR3 runs from the conserved cysteine through the conserved F or W. A D gene is named only where the DNA matches it firmly.

d_gene | len | v_gene | CDR3aa
TRBD2 | 16 | TRBV7-2 | CASSAPPTSRRDTQYF
NA | 15 | TRBV7-8 | CASSRSTGNTGELFF
TRBD2 | 16 | TRBV11-3 | CASSFGLAGSTDTQYF
NA | 15 | TRBV29-1 | CSVPGISRKTYGYTF
NA | 15 | TRBV18 | CASSPQDGVPYGYTF
TRBD1 | 16 | TRBV7-9 | CASSLLTGIVNSPLHF
NA | 13 | TRBV7-9 | CASSARDLYEQYF
TRBD1 | 16 | TRBV7-2 | CASSANRGTPTDTQYF
NA | 15 | TRBV24-1 | CATSDPGTGTDTQYF
NA | 14 | TRBV7-8 | CASSLMRQAHGYTF
NA | 14 | TRBV9 | CASSVEVNTGELFF
TRBD1 | 15 | TRBV7-8 | CASSPKGQRFYEQYF
TRBD2 | 18 | TRBV7-9 | CASSLPRGLAENTDTQYF
NA | 15 | TRBV7-9 | CASSPPWQLMTEAFF
NA | 12 | TRBV29-1 | CSVGGGHNEQFF
NA | 13 | TRBV5-6 | CASSFLGTDTQYF